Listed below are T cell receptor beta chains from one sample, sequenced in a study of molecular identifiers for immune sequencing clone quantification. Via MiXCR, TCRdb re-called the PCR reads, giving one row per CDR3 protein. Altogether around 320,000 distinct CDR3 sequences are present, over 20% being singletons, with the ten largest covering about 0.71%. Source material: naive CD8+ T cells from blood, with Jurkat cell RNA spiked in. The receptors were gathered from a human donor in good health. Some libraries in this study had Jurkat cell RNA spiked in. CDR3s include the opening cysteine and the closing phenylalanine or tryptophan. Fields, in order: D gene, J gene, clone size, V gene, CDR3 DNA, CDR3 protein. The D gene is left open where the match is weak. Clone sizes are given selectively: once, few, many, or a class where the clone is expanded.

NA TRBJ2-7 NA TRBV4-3 TGCGCCAGCAGCCAAGATATCTATCTCGGGTCCGAGCAGTACTTC CASSQDIYLGSEQYF
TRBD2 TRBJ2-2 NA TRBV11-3 TGTGCCAGCAGCTCTCTAGCGGGGGATCTCGCCGGGGAGCTGTTTTTT CASSSLAGDLAGELFF
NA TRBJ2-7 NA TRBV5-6 TGTGCCAGCAGCTCAGAGTACGCAGGGAGCTACGGGCAGTACTTC CASSSEYAGSYGQYF
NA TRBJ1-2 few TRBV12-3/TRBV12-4 TGTGCCAGCAGCTCCGGGACGCCTTATGGCTACACCTTC CASSSGTPYGYTF
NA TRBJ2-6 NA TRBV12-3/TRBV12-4 TGTGCCAGCAGTTTAATTTCAGGGTTTCCCTCTGGGGCCAACGTCCTGACTTTC CASSLISGFPSGANVLTF
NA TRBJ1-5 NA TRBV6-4 TGTGCCAGCAGTGATACAGGGCTCAAAGAAGATAGCAATCAGCCCCAGCATTTT CASSDTGLKEDSNQPQHF
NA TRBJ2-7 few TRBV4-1 TGCGCCAGCAGCCAAGGGGCTGGCGTACTCTACGAGCAGTACTTC CASSQGAGVLYEQYF
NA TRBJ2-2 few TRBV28 TGTGCCAGCAGGGTCGGAATGGACACCGGGGAGCTGTTTTTT CASRVGMDTGELFF
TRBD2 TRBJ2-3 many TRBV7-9 TGTGCCAGCAGCTCGACTAGCGGGGTGACTGGGGATACGCAGTATTTT CASSSTSGVTGDTQYF
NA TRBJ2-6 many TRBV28 TGTGCCAGCAGTCAGACAGGCTCTGGGGCCAACGTCCTGACTTTC CASSQTGSGANVLTF
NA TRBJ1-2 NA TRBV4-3 TGCGCCCGCCGCCACGCTAACAGGGAAGACTATGGCTACCCCTTC CARRHANREDYGYPF
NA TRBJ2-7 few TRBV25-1 TGTGCCAGCAGTCTGCAGGACCCCTACGAGCAGTACTTC CASSLQDPYEQYF
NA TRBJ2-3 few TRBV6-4 TGTGCCAGCAGTGACTACGGCCTCACAGATACGCAGTATTTT CASSDYGLTDTQYF
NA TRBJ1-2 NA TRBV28 TGTGCCAGCAGTTGGCGGGACACTAACTATGGCTACACCTTC CASSWRDTNYGYTF
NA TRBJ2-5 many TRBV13 TGTGCCAGCAGCTTCCAACACCAGCAAGAGACCCAGTACTTC CASSFQHQQETQYF
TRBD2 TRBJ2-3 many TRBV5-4 TGTGCCAGCAGCTCGCGAGCGGGGGTCACAGATACGCAGTATTTT CASSSRAGVTDTQYF
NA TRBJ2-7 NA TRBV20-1 TGCAGTGCTGCCGACCCAGAAAAATGGGACAACTTGCACCCCTACGAGCAGTACTTC CSAADPEKWDNLHPYEQYF
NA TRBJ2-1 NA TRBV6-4 TGTGCCAGCAGTGATGGTGCGGGAAGGTACAATGAGCAGTTCTTC CASSDGAGRYNEQFF
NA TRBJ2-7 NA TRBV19 TGTGCCTGTAGTATGGGGCAGGTGGGGGAGCAGTACTTC CACSMGQVGEQYF
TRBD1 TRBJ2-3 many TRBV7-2 TGTGCCAGCAGCTTAGATCGACAGGGAGAAGATACGCAGTATTTT CASSLDRQGEDTQYF
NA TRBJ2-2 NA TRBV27 TGTGCCGGCAGTTTCGGTGAGGCCGGGGAGCTGTTTTTT CAGSFGEAGELFF
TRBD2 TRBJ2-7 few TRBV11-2 TGTGCCAGCAGGGGAGGTAGCGGGGGGAGCTCCTACGAGCAGTACTTC CASRGGSGGSSYEQYF
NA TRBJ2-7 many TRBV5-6 TGTGCCAGCAGCTCAGGGGTCGGACGCTACGAGCAGTACTTC CASSSGVGRYEQYF
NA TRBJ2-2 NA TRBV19 TGTGCCAGTACGGGACAGAACACCGGGGAGCTGTTTTTT CASTGQNTGELFF
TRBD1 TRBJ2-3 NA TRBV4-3 TGCGCCAGCAGCCATCTCTCCCGGGTAGGGGGCTCTAGCACAGATACGCAGTATTTT CASSHLSRVGGSSTDTQYF
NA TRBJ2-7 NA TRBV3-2 TGTGCCAGCAGCCAAGAAGGGCTAGCGGGAGTGACCTCCTACGAGCAGTACTTC CASSQEGLAGVTSYEQYF
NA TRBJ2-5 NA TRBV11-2 TGTGCCAGCAGCTTAATACAAGAACAAGAGACCCAGTACTTC CASSLIQEQETQYF
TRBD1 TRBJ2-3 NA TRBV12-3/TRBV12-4 TGTGCCAGCGGGGACAGGGCAGTAGATACGCAGTATTTT CASGDRAVDTQYF
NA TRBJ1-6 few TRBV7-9 TGTGCCAGCAGCCCGCCGACAGATTCTAATTCACCCCTCCACTTT CASSPPTDSNSPLHF
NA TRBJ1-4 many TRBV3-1 TGTGCCAGCAGCCAAGGATGGGGACGAGCTAAGATTTTT CASSQGWGRAKIF
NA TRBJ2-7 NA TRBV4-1 TGCGTCAGCAGCCAAGTCGATACGGCGGGGTACGAGCAGTACTTC CVSSQVDTAGYEQYF
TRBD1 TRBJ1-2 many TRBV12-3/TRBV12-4 TGTGCCAGCAGTTTGGGGACAGGGTTCGGCTACACCTTC CASSLGTGFGYTF